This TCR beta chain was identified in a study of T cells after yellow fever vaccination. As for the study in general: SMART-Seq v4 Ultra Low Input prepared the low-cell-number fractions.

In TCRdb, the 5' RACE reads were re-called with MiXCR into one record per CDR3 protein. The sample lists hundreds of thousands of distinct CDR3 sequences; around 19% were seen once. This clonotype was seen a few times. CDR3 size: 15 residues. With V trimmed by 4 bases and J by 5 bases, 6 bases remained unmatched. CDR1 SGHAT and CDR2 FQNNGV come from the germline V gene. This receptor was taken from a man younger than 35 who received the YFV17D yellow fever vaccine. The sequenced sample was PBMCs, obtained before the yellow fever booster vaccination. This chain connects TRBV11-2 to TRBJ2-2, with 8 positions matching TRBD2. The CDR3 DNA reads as TGTGCCAGCAGCTCGAACCGGGGGGGAACCGGGGAGCTGTTTTTT. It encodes CASSSNRGGTGELFF.